Listed here are 6 T cell receptor beta chains from one sample, sequenced in a study of technical replicates of blood from a few donors. Data came from immunoSEQ multiplex PCR; TCRdb stores just in-frame clones and leaves some out. The sample has 11,000 to 15,000 clones, approximately 80% seen once. The sample comprised PBMCs. The receptors derive from a human donor in good health.

This clone was observed a few times. V and J are TRBV12-5 and TRBJ1-1; D is uncertain. Trimming removed 6 bases at V and 1 base at J, with 9 bases between. Germline CDR1 reads LGHNT; CDR2 reads FRNRAP. The CDR3 is made up of 13 amino acids. CDR3 protein: CASGNRPNTEAFF. CDR3 nucleotides: TGTGCTAGTGGGAACAGACCGAACACTGAAGCTTTCTTT.

This chain links TRBV28 with TRBJ1-2; 9 bases match TRBD1. Looked up from germline, CDR1 is MDHEN and CDR2 is SYDVKM. The length of the CDR3 is 15 residues. Trimming removed 4 bases from V and 8 bases from J; junction bases left unmatched: 11. DNA of the CDR3: TGTGCCAGCAGTTCCCCCTCCCCGGGACAGGGCGGCTACACCTTC. This translates into CASSSPSPGQGGYTF.

This chain links TRBV25-1 with TRBJ1-2; 8 bases fit TRBD1. Looked up from germline, CDR1 is MGHDK and CDR2 is SYGVNS. With V trimmed by 9 bases and J by 8 bases, 11 bases remained unmatched. This CDR3 is 13 amino acids long. In DNA form, the CDR3 reads TGTGCCAGTTCTGGACAGGGCTCCTGGGGCTACACCTTC. Translated: CASSGQGSWGYTF.

This clone has a single count. The genes are TRBV7-2 and TRBJ2-1; 13 bases fit TRBD2. Germline V gene sequence: CDR1 SGHTA, CDR2 FQGNSA. This CDR3 spans 15 amino acids. Trimming took 6 bases from V and 9 from J; bases not matched to a gene: 8. The DNA of the CDR3 is TGTGCCAGCAGTCAAGGACTAGCGGGAGTGGGTGAGCAGTTCTTC. Translated: CASSQGLAGVGEQFF.

V is TRBV7-8 and J is TRBJ1-4; D gene ambiguous. This CDR3 has 14 amino acids. V was trimmed by 6 bases and J by 2 bases, leaving 10 bases between them. CDR1 and CDR2 (germline): SGHVS, FQNEAQ. The CDR3 here is CASRGWVTNEKLFF. In DNA, the CDR3 is TGTGCCAGCAGGGGCTGGGTGACTAATGAAAAACTGTTTTTT.

As DNA, the CDR3 is TGTGCCAGCAGAGGGACAGGCCTCGAAGGTACGCAGTATTTT. It translates to CASRGTGLEGTQYF. This chain joins TRBV6-5 and TRBJ2-3; TRBD1 aligns across 8 bases. The V gene's germline CDR1 is MNHEY and CDR2 SVGAGI. The CDR3 is made up of 14 amino acids. With V trimmed by 6 bases and J by 8 bases, 10 bases remained unmatched.